The 2 T cell receptor beta chains below were found in one sample sequenced in a study of graft-versus-host responses after intestinal transplantation. Produced via immunoSEQ multiplex PCR; TCRdb's table is partial and in-frame only. The table records 90,000 to 100,000 clones, 86% of them present only once. The sequenced sample was PBMCs, obtained 255 days after intestinal transplant. The receptors come from a human patient who received an intestinal transplant, so some T cells may come from the graft donor.

The chain couples TRBV5-6 to TRBJ1-3; D not resolved. The CDR3 spans 16 residues. In germline, CDR1 is SGHDT, CDR2 YYEEEE. The ends were cut back, 5 bases at V and 0 bases at J, with 15 bases in the middle. In nucleotides, the CDR3 is TGTGCCAGCAGTCCGGGGAGGAGCCACTCTGGAAACACCATATATTTT. Translation gives CASSPGRSHSGNTIYF.

The genes are TRBV6-1 and TRBJ2-5; D ambiguous. This CDR3 comprises 11 residues. V was trimmed by 7 bases and J by 5 bases, leaving 8 bases between them. Germline V gene data show CDR1 as MNHNS and CDR2 as SASEGT. CDR3 sequence (DNA): TGTGCCAGCAAAATTGGCGAGACCCAGTACTTC. The encoded protein is CASKIGETQYF.